This T cell receptor (beta chain) was retrieved from a study of T cell repertoires in cytomegalovirus infection. Study summary: CMV infection together with matching HLA type was indicated by public TCR beta signatures. Study-wide findings and caveats: What dominated the ex vivo response were HLA-C-restricted CMV-specific TCR beta clonotypes. Individuals carrying CMV plus the relevant HLA were identified by cumulative frequency of public TCR beta families.

TCRdb reprocessed the reads with MiXCR, giving one entry per CDR3 protein. Here the sample spans around 350,000 distinct CDR3 sequences, about a sixth being singletons. In this sample, this clonotype turned up a few times. Its specificity is not known. Germline CDR1 and CDR2: ENHRY and SYGVKD. The J segment lost 3 bases and the V segment lost 8 bases, leaving 6 bases of the junction unmatched. The CDR3 sequence is 14 residues long. The source of this sequence is a human donor in good health (CMV status not recorded). Some clones in this sample may be carry-over from other donors' samples. Sequenced material: PBMCs. The rearrangement joins TRBV10-3 to TRBJ2-2; 7 bases align to TRBD2. The CDR3: CAIAGVGDTGELFF. For the CDR3, the DNA is TGTGCCATCGCGGGGGTTGGGGACACCGGGGAGCTGTTTTTT.